Each of the 30 T cell receptor beta chains below was sequenced from the same sample in a study of T cell changes during pregnancy in multiple sclerosis. Here immunoSEQ multiplex PCR was the method, and the copy in TCRdb shows in-frame clones only, minus some. This table has tens of thousands of clones, under 95% appearing once. This specimen consisted of peripheral blood, obtained in the first trimester of pregnancy. Receptor source: a female donor in good health, enrolled as a control in a pregnancy study.

The rearrangement uses TRBV4-2 and TRBJ1-3; 7 bases agree with TRBD1. CDR3 size: 15 residues. The trim removed 5 bases at V and 2 bases at J, leaving 6 bases unmatched. Germline values: CDR1 LGHNA, CDR2 YNFKEQ. CDR3 region: CASSSRDRPGNTIYF. CDR3 in DNA: TGTGCCAGCAGCAGCCGGGACAGACCTGGAAACACCATATATTTT.

This clone showed up just once. The chain uses TRBV2 and TRBJ1-5; 10 nucleotides agree with TRBD1. This CDR3 has 14 residues. CDR1 and CDR2 (germline): SNHLY, FYNNEI. The trim removed 4 bases at V and 6 bases at J, leaving 3 bases unmatched. The CDR3 reads CASSGTGGFQPQHF. DNA for the CDR3: TGTGCCAGCAGTGGGACAGGGGGTTTTCAGCCCCAGCATTTT.

The CDR3 sequence: CASSPPRTGPNSPLHF. The CDR3 DNA reads TGTGCCAGCAGCCCCCCTCGGACAGGCCCTAATTCACCCCTCCACTTT. V and J are TRBV14 and TRBJ1-6; 7 bases are a match to TRBD1. Germline V CDR1 and CDR2: SGHDN, FVKESK. The length of the CDR3 is 16 residues. The V segment lost 4 bases and the J segment 6 bases; nucleotides outside the gene matches: 9.

This clone was picked up one time. CDR3 in amino acids: CASRDRGLEGEKLFF. Written as DNA, the CDR3 is TGTGCCAGCAGGGACAGGGGGCTAGAAGGTGAAAAACTGTTTTTT. J is TRBJ1-4 and V is TRBV6-1, with 11 nucleotides matching TRBD1. This CDR3 is built from 15 residues. CDR1 is MNHNS and CDR2 is SASEGT in the germline V gene. The ends lost 6 bases at V and 7 bases at J; junction bases unmatched: 7.

V and J are TRBV6-5 and TRBJ1-1; unclear D gene. V was shortened by 4 bases and J by 0 bases, with 6 bases between the two germline ends. Germline V CDR1 and CDR2: MNHEY, SVGAGI. CDR3 length: 13 amino acids. CDR3 region: CASSSPVNTEAFF. The CDR3 nucleotides are TGTGCCAGCAGTTCTCCAGTGAACACTGAAGCTTTCTTT.

The DNA for the CDR3 is TGTGCCTGGAGTGGAGCAAACGAACGGGGTAGTTCGTCCTACGAGCAGTACTTC. Amino acid sequence: CAWSGANERGSSSYEQYF. The chain has TRBV30 and TRBJ2-7, with TRBD2 as a possible D gene (5 bases). The V end lost 1 base, the J end lost 1 base, and 23 bases lay between the germline ends. Germline CDR1 reads GTSNPN; CDR2 reads SVGIG (reference sequence). CDR3 length: 18 residues.

This rearrangement joins TRBV29-1 to TRBJ1-1; D gene uncertain. The germline V gene encodes CDR1 SQVTM and CDR2 ANQGSEA. V lost 3 bases and J 8 bases, leaving 10 bases between the germline ends. The CDR3 is 11 residues long. CDR3: CSVELGLEAFF. DNA for the CDR3: TGCAGCGTTGAGCTCGGACTCGAAGCTTTCTTT. Full variable domain (remainder filled in from reference TRBV29-1 and TRBJ1-1): SAVISQKPSRDICQRGTSLTIQCQVDSQVTMMFWYRQQPGQSLTLIATANQGSEATYESGFVIDKFPISRPNLTFSTLTVSNMSPEDSSIYLCSVELGLEAFFGQGTRLTVV.

The CDR3 reads CASSRGTGELFF. CDR3 DNA: TGTGCCAGCAGCCGAGGGACCGGGGAGCTGTTTTTT. This chain joins TRBV7-9 and TRBJ2-2, with D possibly being TRBD2 (5 bases). The CDR3 spans 12 residues. The ends were cut back, 5 bases at V and 5 bases at J, with 6 bases in the middle. The germline gives CDR1 SEHNR, CDR2 FQNEAQ (reference sequence).

CDR3 bases: TGTGCCAGCAGCTCGCAGCGGGGGGCCTTCACAGATACGCAGTATTTT. It translates to CASSSQRGAFTDTQYF. This rearrangement joins TRBV5-6 to TRBJ2-3, with TRBD2 identical over 9 bases. The J segment lost 2 bases and the V segment lost 3 bases, leaving 7 bases of the junction unmatched. The CDR3 contains 16 residues. Per germline, CDR1 SGHDT and CDR2 YYEEEE.

The J gene is TRBJ1-1, the V gene TRBV19; 7 bases line up with TRBD1. Germline trimming cut 3 bases from V and 0 bases from J; bases unmatched to any gene: 4. The germline V gene encodes CDR1 LNHDA and CDR2 SQIVND (reference sequence). The CDR3 totals 15 residues. This chain's CDR3 is CASSIVQGMNTEAFF. CDR3 nucleotide sequence: TGTGCCAGTAGTATTGTACAGGGGATGAACACTGAAGCTTTCTTT.

This clone was observed many times. The chain has TRBV6-1 and TRBJ2-5; possibly TRBD1 for D (5 bases). V lost 5 bases to trimming and J lost 7 bases, with 17 bases between them. This CDR3 is built from 14 residues. Germline CDR1 MNHNS, CDR2 SASEGT. For the CDR3, the DNA is TGTGCCAGCAGTATAGGCACAGGAAGTGGGACCCAGTACTTC. Amino acids: CASSIGTGSGTQYF.

V and J are TRBV27 and TRBJ2-6; D may be TRBD2 (6 bases). Germline-derived CDR1 and CDR2 are MNHEY and SMNVEV (reference sequence). V was clipped by 10 bases and J by 1 base, with 8 bases between them. The CDR3 is 13 amino acids. For the CDR3, the DNA is TGTGCCACTCGGGGGTCTGGGGCCAACGTCCTGACTTTC. Its protein is CATRGSGANVLTF.

This clone was seen once. This chain joins TRBV4-2 and TRBJ2-1; TRBD2 might be the D (7 bases). Trimming removed 2 bases from V and 6 bases from J, with 20 bases in between. Germline loops: CDR1 LGHNA, CDR2 YNFKEQ. There are 17 residues in the CDR3. The CDR3 coding sequence is TGTGCCAGCAGCCAATCCCAAGGGGGGGGGAGCGGCAATGAGCAGTTCTTC. It is translated as CASSQSQGGGSGNEQFF.

The V call is TRBV5-1, the J call TRBJ2-7, with 9 bases aligning to TRBD1. From germline, CDR1 is SGHRS and CDR2 YFSETQ. CDR3 size: 15 residues. V lost 4 bases to trimming and J lost 3 bases; unmatched junction nucleotides: 8. The CDR3 DNA reads TGCGCCAGCAGCCCCACCGGGACAGGGAGCTACGAGCAGTACTTC. Protein: CASSPTGTGSYEQYF.

The chain links TRBV30 to TRBJ1-5, with TRBD1 identical over 8 bases. Germline CDR1 is GTSNPN and CDR2 is SVGIG (reference sequence). This CDR3 is built from 15 residues. Germline trimming cut 2 bases from V and 3 bases from J; bases unmatched to any gene: 6. CDR3 nucleotides: TGTGCCTGGAGTCTCCCGGACAGGGTCAATCAGCCCCAGCATTTT. Residues: CAWSLPDRVNQPQHF.

The V gene is TRBV6-6, the J gene TRBJ2-5; D gene unclear. Germline V gene lookup returns CDR1 MNHNY and CDR2 SVGAGI (reference sequence). This CDR3 is built from 14 residues. V lost 9 bases and J lost 7, with 21 bases in between. The CDR3 loop is CASFTHTSERTQYF. CDR3 in DNA: TGTGCCAGTTTTACACACACGAGCGAGAGGACCCAGTACTTC.

This clone was picked up one time. The rearrangement uses TRBV13 and TRBJ2-7; TRBD1 matches at 7 bases. Germline-derived CDR1 and CDR2 are PRHDT and FYEKMQ (reference sequence). The CDR3 has 14 amino acids. V gave up 8 bases and J gave up 4 bases; unmatched junction bases: 11. CDR3 protein: CASRRQGPGYEQYF. As DNA, the CDR3 is TGTGCCAGCCGACGACAGGGACCGGGGTACGAGCAGTACTTC. Filled out from reference TRBV13 and TRBJ2-7, the complete variable domain reads AAGVIQSPRHLIKEKRETATLKCYPIPRHDTVYWYQQGPGQDPQFLISFYEKMQSDKGSIPDRFSAQQFSDYHSELNMSSLELGDSALYFCASRRQGPGYEQYFGPGTRLTVT.

This chain connects TRBV5-6 to TRBJ2-2, with D possibly TRBD1 on 6 matching bases. With 0 bases removed from V and 3 bases from J, the gap between germline ends came to 12 bases. Germline-derived CDR1 and CDR2 are SGHDT and YYEEEE. This CDR3 has 16 residues. CDR3 sequence (DNA): TGTGCCAGCAGCTTGGTTCAGGGGTCATACACCGGGGAGCTGTTTTTT. This codes for CASSLVQGSYTGELFF.

This clone has at least ten counts. The chain carries TRBV10-3 and TRBJ2-5, with TRBD1 matching over 10 bases. The CDR3 is 12 residues long. V lost 10 bases and J lost 4; bases outside the gene matches: 3. Germline V gives CDR1 ENHRY, CDR2 SYGVKD. The CDR3, as DNA: TGTGCCACACGGACAGGGGGAGAGACCCAGTACTTC. It translates to CATRTGGETQYF.

V is TRBV28 and J is TRBJ2-7, with D perhaps matching TRBD1 (5 bases). The CDR3 contains 11 residues. Germline CDR1 MDHEN, CDR2 SYDVKM. Trimming took 6 bases from V and 6 from J, leaving 9 bases between them. Here the CDR3 reads CASSLGAEQYF. The CDR3 DNA reads as TGTGCCAGCAGCCTTGGGGCCGAGCAGTACTTC.

This chain connects TRBV27 to TRBJ2-3; 10 nucleotides align to TRBD2. CDR1 is MNHEY and CDR2 is SMNVEV in the germline V gene (reference sequence). The ends lost 2 bases at V and 3 bases at J; junction bases unmatched: 5. This CDR3 region has 16 residues. CDR3 residues: CASSLRASGGTDTQYF. CDR3 DNA: TGTGCCAGCAGTTTACGGGCTAGCGGGGGAACAGATACGCAGTATTTT.

This chain links TRBV20-1 with TRBJ2-3, with D possibly TRBD1 on 5 matching bases. Germline loops: CDR1 DFQATT, CDR2 SNEGSKA (reference sequence). This CDR3 has 11 amino acids. V gave up 4 bases and J gave up 6 bases, with 8 bases separating them. CDR3 sequence reads: CSAKKGDTQYF. CDR3 bases: TGCAGTGCTAAGAAGGGGGATACGCAGTATTTT.

The chain couples TRBV20-1 to TRBJ1-1, with D unclear. This CDR3 comprises 11 residues. Trimming removed 5 bases at V and 3 bases at J, with 7 bases between. Germline V gene lookup returns CDR1 DFQATT and CDR2 SNEGSKA (reference sequence). The CDR3 DNA reads as TGCAGTGCTCTGGACTACACTGAAGCTTTCTTT. This translates into CSALDYTEAFF.

V gene TRBV9 combines with J gene TRBJ2-5; a weak D match, TRBD2 (6 bases). Germline CDR1 reads SGDLS; CDR2 reads YYNGEE. Trimming left V 0 bases short and J 0 bases short, with 15 bases between. The CDR3 is 17 residues long. The CDR3 DNA reads TGTGCCAGCAGCGTAGCTGAGGCGGGGCGGTACCAAGAGACCCAGTACTTC. It encodes CASSVAEAGRYQETQYF.

This clone has just a few counts. V is TRBV27 and J is TRBJ1-2, with TRBD1 identical over 8 bases. J lost 8 bases, V lost 6 bases, and 5 bases had no gene match. The CDR3 is 12 amino acids. CDR1 and CDR2 (germline): MNHEY, SMNVEV (reference sequence). CDR3 sequence reads: CASRETGVGYTF. The CDR3 DNA reads TGTGCCAGCAGGGAGACAGGGGTCGGCTACACCTTC.

The chain recombines TRBV30 with TRBJ2-5; no clear D gene. V shed 2 bases and J shed 3 bases, with 13 bases lying between them. This CDR3 has 14 amino acids. The germline CDR1 and CDR2 sequences are GTSNPN and SVGIG (reference sequence). The chain's CDR3 is CAWSSRGTKETQYF. CDR3 in DNA: TGTGCCTGGAGTAGCCGCGGAACCAAAGAGACCCAGTACTTC.

This sequence joins TRBV19 and TRBJ2-7; TRBD2 agrees at 7 bases. The CDR3 length is 14 residues. The trim removed 3 bases at V and 0 bases at J, leaving 2 bases unmatched. CDR1 and CDR2 from the germline V gene are LNHDA and SQIVND (reference sequence). DNA for the CDR3: TGTGCCAGTAGTATGGGAGGGGTCTCCTACGAGCAGTACTTC. Amino acids: CASSMGGVSYEQYF.

The chain carries TRBV6-5 and TRBJ1-4, with TRBD1 as a possible D gene (5 bases). Trimming took off 4 bases at V and 7 bases at J, with 19 bases between the two ends. CDR1 MNHEY and CDR2 SVGAGI come from the germline V gene. CDR3 length: 16 residues. The CDR3 DNA reads as TGTGCCAGCAGTTCCCCTGGCCACACGGGGGGTGAAAAACTGTTTTTT. Amino acid sequence: CASSSPGHTGGEKLFF.

With regard to this clone: A read error may account for a junction end that differs from germline. This chain joins TRBV6-7 and TRBJ2-3, with 8 bases fitting TRBD2. TRBV6-7 is an open reading frame whose function is uncertain. The CDR3 has 17 amino acids. The CDR3 DNA reads TGTGCCAGCAGCTTTAGGGCCCATCTAGCGGGCACCGATACGCAGTATTTT. Translating gives CASSFRAHLAGTDTQYF.

The J gene is TRBJ1-2, the V gene TRBV29-1; tentative D call: TRBD1 (5 bases). Looked up from germline, CDR1 is SQVTM and CDR2 is ANQGSEA. The CDR3 contains 18 residues. Trimming took off 7 bases at V and 2 bases at J, with 29 bases between the two ends. Here the CDR3 DNA reads TGCAGCGCCACCTCGGGGGGATCGGGACCGGGTACGAACTATGGCTACACCTTC. This encodes CSATSGGSGPGTNYGYTF.